The 15 T cell receptor beta chains presented below share a single source sample, sequenced in a study of T cells in Graves' hyperthyroidism and ophthalmopathy. Amplification targeted TCR beta CDR3 regions from RNA transcripts. Carried out on the TCR CDR3, a first-round RT-PCR used the HTBI primer set. TCRdb recomputed calls from the multiplex PCR reads with MiXCR, one row per CDR3 protein. The sample consists of some 300,000 distinct CDR3 sequences, roughly 13% of them appearing once. Sample: blood. The receptor set was obtained from a woman in her 30s with Graves' hyperthyroidism that later progressed to Graves' ophthalmopathy.

The genes are TRBV18 and TRBJ2-3; possibly TRBD1 for D (5 bases). Germline CDR1 KGHSH, CDR2 LQKENI. The CDR3 totals 15 residues. The V end was cut by 3 bases, the J end by 4 bases, with 14 bases between. The CDR3 nucleotides are TGTGCCAGCTCACCTCAGGGCCGCAGCGCAGATACGCAGTATTTT. Its protein product is CASSPQGRSADTQYF.

This clonotype was found many times. The V and J genes are TRBV6-1 and TRBJ2-1; TRBD2 matches 7 bases. V trimming: 6 bases; J trimming: 8 bases; junction bases outside the gene matches: 10. The CDR3 totals 14 residues. CDR1 is MNHNS and CDR2 is SASEGT in the germline V gene. In nucleotides, the CDR3 is TGTGCCAGCAGGGGTCGGGGAGGGCGGGATGAGCAGTTCTTC. Its protein product is CASRGRGGRDEQFF.

This clonotype was picked up many times. This chain joins TRBV18 and TRBJ2-1; D unresolved. The CDR3 loop spans 13 amino acids. Germline V CDR1 and CDR2: KGHSH, LQKENI. Trimming pared 8 bases from V and 6 bases from J, leaving 14 bases between. This CDR3 reads CASHSYSPNEQFF. CDR3 coding DNA: TGTGCCAGCCATTCTTATAGCCCCAATGAGCAGTTCTTC.

This clonotype was found many times. The CDR3 sequence: CASSLMEGANVLTF. As DNA, the CDR3 is TGTGCCAGCAGCTTAATGGAAGGGGCCAACGTCCTGACTTTC. The gene calls are TRBV7-3 and TRBJ2-6; no firm D call. Germline CDR1 is SGHTA and CDR2 is FQGTGA. CDR3 length: 14 residues. V dropped 1 base and J dropped 4 bases, with 5 bases sitting between them.

This clonotype was counted at least ten times. The V call is TRBV28, the J call TRBJ2-5, with 8 nucleotides matching TRBD2. The V segment lost 8 bases and the J segment 4 bases; nucleotides outside the gene matches: 21. The CDR3 totals 18 residues. Germline-derived CDR1 and CDR2 are MDHEN and SYDVKM. CDR3 DNA: TGTGCCAGCCTCACTATGGGGTCGGGGGGGTTTAGGACAGAGACCCAGTACTTC. This sequence encodes CASLTMGSGGFRTETQYF. Complete variable domain (other parts from reference TRBV28 and TRBJ2-5): DVKVTQSSRYLVKRTGEKVFLECVQDMDHENMFWYRQDPGLGLRLIYFSYDVKMKEKGDIPEGYSVSREKKERFSLILESASTNQTSMYLCASLTMGSGGFRTETQYFGPGTRLLVL.

This clonotype was recorded many times. The chain links TRBV9 to TRBJ1-2, with a possible D match to TRBD1 (5 bases). The germline V gene encodes CDR1 SGDLS and CDR2 YYNGEE. This CDR3 spans 11 amino acids. Trimming cost V 7 bases and J 3 bases, with 7 bases left between them. In DNA, the CDR3 is TGTGCCAGCGGGGCGGACTATGGCTACACCTTC. As protein: CASGADYGYTF.

This clonotype was seen ten or more times. The chain is built from TRBV7-2 and TRBJ2-3; D tentatively fits TRBD1 or TRBD2 (5 bases each). Germline CDR1 and CDR2: SGHTA and FQGNSA. The CDR3 length is 14 residues. V lost 3 bases and J 2 bases, leaving 9 bases between the germline ends. The CDR3 is CASSLGPATDTQYF. CDR3 nucleotides: TGTGCCAGCAGCTTGGGACCAGCCACAGATACGCAGTATTTT. Full variable domain (missing parts from reference TRBV7-2 and TRBJ2-3): GAGVSQSPSNKVTEKGKDVELRCDPISGHTALYWYRQSLGQGLEFLIYFQGNSAPDKSGLPSDRFSAERTGGSVSTLTIQRTQQEDSAVYLCASSLGPATDTQYFGPGTRLTVL.

This clonotype was seen more than once but under ten times. The V gene is TRBV6-1, the J gene TRBJ2-7; D possibly corresponds to TRBD1 (5 bases). Trimming removed 6 bases at V and 1 base at J, with 16 bases between. There are 15 residues in the CDR3. Germline V CDR1 and CDR2: MNHNS, SASEGT. For the CDR3, the DNA is TGTGCCAGCAGCGCCTTCCCCAGGGAATCCTACGAGCAGTACTTC. Translating it yields CASSAFPRESYEQYF.

The rearrangement uses TRBV27 and TRBJ1-5; no definite D call. Germline loops: CDR1 MNHEY, CDR2 SMNVEV (reference sequence). With 11 bases removed from V and 4 bases from J, the gap between germline ends came to 18 bases. The CDR3 consists of 14 residues. CDR3 sequence: CAGNLREGNQPQHF. Here the CDR3 DNA reads TGTGCCGGCAACCTTCGCGAGGGAAATCAGCCCCAGCATTTT.

This clonotype came up many times. This sequence joins TRBV11-2 and TRBJ2-1; 11 positions agree with TRBD2. Looked up from germline, CDR1 is SGHAT and CDR2 is FQNNGV. After removal of 6 bases from V and 0 bases from J, the junction contained 4 bases not matched to a gene. The length of the CDR3 is 16 residues. The CDR3 DNA reads as TGTGCCAGCAGGCCCCTAGCGGGGGGCTCCTACAATGAGCAGTTCTTC. It yields the protein CASRPLAGGSYNEQFF.

The sample holds many counts of this clonotype. This chain links TRBV18 with TRBJ2-7; perhaps TRBD2 as D (6 bases). The CDR3 has 12 residues. Per germline, CDR1 KGHSH and CDR2 LQKENI. The ends were cut back, 8 bases at V and 2 bases at J, with 10 bases in the middle. CDR3 protein: CASRGTTYEQYF. Written as DNA, the CDR3 is TGTGCCAGCCGGGGGACGACCTACGAGCAGTACTTC.

There are many counts of this clonotype. The chain couples TRBV11-1 to TRBJ2-7, with a weak D call TRBD2 (7 bases). CDR3 length: 13 amino acids. Germline V gives CDR1 SGHAT, CDR2 FQDESV (reference sequence). Trimming shortened V by 4 bases and J by 5 bases, and 12 bases separated the two germline ends. CDR3 coding DNA: TGTGCCAGCAGCTCAGGGAGGGGGAACGAGCAGTACTTC. It is translated as CASSSGRGNEQYF.

This clonotype was seen repeatedly, ten times or more. This rearrangement joins TRBV20-1 to TRBJ1-2; D is unresolved. Trimming shortened V by 2 bases and J by 6 bases, and 10 bases separated the two germline ends. In germline, CDR1 is DFQATT, CDR2 SNEGSKA (reference sequence). This CDR3 has 12 residues. The CDR3 reads CSARRKWDGYTF. The CDR3 DNA reads TGCAGTGCTAGAAGAAAGTGGGATGGCTACACCTTC.

A few counts support this clonotype. Being one base from a much bigger clone, this may be a read error. The chain is built from TRBV28 and TRBJ2-3; 8 bases map to TRBD2. The V gene's germline CDR1 is MDHEN and CDR2 SYDVKM. V was pared by 2 bases and J by 2 bases, with 6 bases of the junction left unmatched. The CDR3 is 16 amino acids. CDR3 sequence (DNA): TGTGCCAGCAGTTTAAGACTAGCGCGAGCCACAGATACGCAGTATTTT. It yields the protein CASSLRLARATDTQYF.

This clonotype was picked up many times. As DNA, the CDR3 is TGTGCCAGCAGAGACAGGTCTGCCTATGGCTACACCTTC. Protein: CASRDRSAYGYTF. The rearrangement joins TRBV27 to TRBJ1-2; a weak D match, TRBD1 (6 bases). This CDR3 has 13 amino acids. V gave up 6 bases and J gave up 4 bases, with 12 bases separating them. Germline V gene data show CDR1 as MNHEY and CDR2 as SMNVEV (reference sequence).